One sample yielded the 7 T cell receptor beta chains listed below, sequenced in a study of T cells after yellow fever vaccination. TCRdb ran MiXCR on the 5' RACE reads and lists one entry per CDR3 protein. The sample yields hundreds of thousands of distinct CDR3 sequences, 5.2% seen once. Sequences were derived from CD4+ T cells sorted from PBMCs, sampled on the day of the yellow fever booster vaccination. The receptors here all came from a man aged 18 to 30 who received the YFV17D yellow fever vaccine.

The CDR3 spells CASSQPWGGRETQYF. CDR3 coding DNA: TGCGCCAGCAGTCAACCGTGGGGGGGTCGGGAGACCCAGTACTTC. This sequence joins TRBV23-1 and TRBJ2-5, with 7 bases lining up with TRBD2. TRBV23-1 is an ORF for which the function is uncertain. There are 15 residues in the CDR3. V was pared by 2 bases and J by 5 bases, with 8 bases of the junction left unmatched.

This clonotype showed up just a few times. At one of its ends the junction is not consistent with the germline gene, which may arise from a read error. V gene TRBV12-3 or TRBV12-4 combines with J gene TRBJ2-3; D is possibly TRBD2 (6 bases). The CDR3 consists of 14 residues. The CDR3 is CASSLASHTDTQYF. The CDR3, as DNA: TGTGCCAGCAGTCTAGCGAGCCACACAGATACGCAGTATTTT.

This chain uses TRBV5-4 with TRBJ2-1, with 10 bases identical to TRBD2. The V gene end was trimmed by 2 bases and the J gene end by 7 bases; junction bases not matched to a gene: 6. Looked up from germline, CDR1 is SGHNT and CDR2 is YYREEE (reference sequence). This CDR3 comprises 15 residues. CDR3 in DNA: TGTGCCAGCAGCTTAAGCGGGGGGGCGTGGAATGAGCAGTTCTTC. It translates to CASSLSGGAWNEQFF.

The table lists this clonotype with a few counts. The rearrangement joins TRBV19 to TRBJ2-3; possible D gene TRBD2, 5 bases. This CDR3 comprises 16 residues. V shed 1 base and J shed 1 base, with 12 bases lying between them. The germline gives CDR1 LNHDA, CDR2 SQIVND (reference sequence). The CDR3 DNA is TGTGCCAGTAGTATAGTAGGCGGGTCACGCACAGATACGCAGTATTTT. It codes for CASSIVGGSRTDTQYF.

The genes are TRBV7-2 and TRBJ1-2; D possibly corresponds to TRBD1 (6 bases). The CDR3 is made up of 14 amino acids. Trimming shortened V by 1 base and J by 8 bases, and 14 bases separated the two germline ends. Germline-derived CDR1 and CDR2 are SGHTA and FQGNSA. Here the CDR3 reads CASSLGYRDGGYTF. CDR3 coding DNA: TGTGCCAGCAGCTTAGGATACAGGGATGGCGGCTACACCTTC.

In this sample, this clonotype turned up many times. The chain uses TRBV6-5 and TRBJ1-4; TRBD1 is a possible D gene (6 bases). V lost 5 bases and J 4 bases, leaving 11 bases between the germline ends. Germline V gives CDR1 MNHEY, CDR2 SVGAGI. This CDR3 comprises 14 residues. The CDR3 nucleotides are TGTGCCAGCAGTCCAGGGGACCTTAATGAAAAACTGTTTTTT. Translated, it gives CASSPGDLNEKLFF.

This clonotype appeared many times. The J gene is TRBJ1-5, the V gene TRBV7-2, with D uncertain. Per the germline V gene, CDR1 is SGHTA and CDR2 is FQGNSA. The length of the CDR3 is 16 residues. V was pared by 5 bases and J by 0 bases, with 14 bases between. CDR3 bases: TGTGCCAGCAGCCATTCCCCAGGAAATAGCAATCAGCCCCAGCATTTT. It encodes CASSHSPGNSNQPQHF.